The rows below give T cell receptor beta chains drawn from one sample of a study of T cells in Graves' hyperthyroidism and ophthalmopathy. TCRdb re-called the multiplex PCR reads with MiXCR, one entry per CDR3 protein. In the table there are 350,000 to 450,000 distinct CDR3 sequences, roughly an eighth of which are singletons. The specimen was blood. These receptors were taken from a man aged 45 to 65 with Graves' ophthalmopathy. CDR3s include the opening cysteine and the closing phenylalanine or tryptophan. Each record gives: V gene, clone size, D gene, J gene, CDR3 DNA, CDR3 protein. A D gene is named only where the DNA matches it firmly. Only part of the rows carry a size: once, few, many, or a class if the clone is expanded.

v_gene: TRBV2
abundance: many
d_gene: TRBD2
j_gene: TRBJ2-3
CDR3nt: TGTGCCAGCAGTGTCCCAGGCGGGAGTATGTATACGCAGTATTTT
CDR3aa: CASSVPGGSMYTQYF

v_gene: TRBV7-9
abundance: few
d_gene: -
j_gene: TRBJ2-1
CDR3nt: TGTGCCAGCAGCCAAACATCCTTCCGTTACAATGAGCAGTTCTTC
CDR3aa: CASSQTSFRYNEQFF

v_gene: TRBV24-1
abundance: many
d_gene: -
j_gene: TRBJ2-5
CDR3nt: TGTGCCACCAGTGATTCCGAGCAAGAGACCCAGTACTTC
CDR3aa: CATSDSEQETQYF

v_gene: TRBV20-1
abundance: many
d_gene: -
j_gene: TRBJ2-4
CDR3nt: TGCAGTGCTAGAGCCCCGGGAGCCAAAAACATTCAGTACTTC
CDR3aa: CSARAPGAKNIQYF

v_gene: TRBV3-1
abundance: few
d_gene: -
j_gene: TRBJ2-5
CDR3nt: TGTGCCAGCAGCCAAGTTCAGCCGGCAGAGACCCAGTACTTC
CDR3aa: CASSQVQPAETQYF

v_gene: TRBV19
abundance: few
d_gene: -
j_gene: TRBJ2-7
CDR3nt: TGTGCCAGTAGTATCGAGGGCATCTCCTACGAGCAGTACTTC
CDR3aa: CASSIEGISYEQYF

v_gene: TRBV24-1
abundance: many
d_gene: TRBD2
j_gene: TRBJ2-1
CDR3nt: TGTGCCACCAGTGACCCACTAGCGGCTTACAATGAGCAGTTCTTC
CDR3aa: CATSDPLAAYNEQFF

v_gene: TRBV20-1
abundance: many
d_gene: -
j_gene: TRBJ2-3
CDR3nt: TGCAGTGGAGGAAGCGGTAGCACAGATACGCAGTATTTT
CDR3aa: CSGGSGSTDTQYF

v_gene: TRBV25-1
abundance: -
d_gene: -
j_gene: TRBJ2-4
CDR3nt: TGTGCCAGCAGTGAAGAAAGGAGGGGTAACATTCAGTACTTC
CDR3aa: CASSEERRGNIQYF

v_gene: TRBV10-3
abundance: many
d_gene: -
j_gene: TRBJ2-1
CDR3nt: TGTGCCATCACCCCTGACAGGAGAGTAACGGACTACAATGAGCAGTTCTTC
CDR3aa: CAITPDRRVTDYNEQFF

v_gene: TRBV11-2
abundance: many
d_gene: -
j_gene: TRBJ2-7
CDR3nt: TGTGCCAGCAGCCCAACTCGGAGTAGGGAGCAGTACTTC
CDR3aa: CASSPTRSREQYF

v_gene: TRBV11-3
abundance: many
d_gene: -
j_gene: TRBJ1-1
CDR3nt: TGTGCCAGCAGCTTAGGGGTTCGGGGACGGGGAGATAACACTGAAGCTTTCTTT
CDR3aa: CASSLGVRGRGDNTEAFF

v_gene: TRBV6-9
abundance: few
d_gene: -
j_gene: TRBJ1-1
CDR3nt: TGTGCCAGCGGTTACCGGGCGGGGTCACAGAGTAAGAGCACTGAAGCTTTCTTT
CDR3aa: CASGYRAGSQSKSTEAFF

v_gene: TRBV24-1
abundance: -
d_gene: TRBD2
j_gene: TRBJ2-1
CDR3nt: TGTGCCACCAGTGACCCTAGCGGCCTCTACAATGAGCAGTTCTTC
CDR3aa: CATSDPSGLYNEQFF

v_gene: TRBV27
abundance: many
d_gene: -
j_gene: TRBJ2-3
CDR3nt: TGTGCCAGCAGTTTACGGACACACGATACGATGTATAACACAGATACGCAGTATTTT
CDR3aa: CASSLRTHDTMYNTDTQYF

v_gene: TRBV18
abundance: many
d_gene: -
j_gene: TRBJ2-3
CDR3nt: TGTGCCAGCTCACCGGGCCTTAACCTAACAGATACGCAGTATTTT
CDR3aa: CASSPGLNLTDTQYF

v_gene: TRBV20-1
abundance: few
d_gene: -
j_gene: TRBJ2-1
CDR3nt: TGCAGTGCTGTTCTCATCGGAGGGCCCTCTAATGAGCAGTTCTTC
CDR3aa: CSAVLIGGPSNEQFF

v_gene: TRBV19
abundance: few
d_gene: TRBD2
j_gene: TRBJ2-7
CDR3nt: TGTGCCAGTAGTATAGCCGGGGGGACTAGCCACGACAAGCAGTACTTC
CDR3aa: CASSIAGGTSHDKQYF

v_gene: TRBV4-1
abundance: few
d_gene: -
j_gene: TRBJ2-5
CDR3nt: TGCGCCAGCAGCCAAGTTGGGAGCGGAGAGACCCAGTACTTC
CDR3aa: CASSQVGSGETQYF

v_gene: TRBV6-6
abundance: -
d_gene: -
j_gene: TRBJ2-1
CDR3nt: TGTGCCAGCAGTTACGGGTCTCTGGTCAAGAATGAGCAGTTCTTC
CDR3aa: CASSYGSLVKNEQFF

v_gene: TRBV3-1
abundance: many
d_gene: -
j_gene: TRBJ1-1
CDR3nt: TGTGCCAGCAGCCGTCAACTGGGGCCAGGCACTGAAGCTTTCTTT
CDR3aa: CASSRQLGPGTEAFF

v_gene: TRBV7-6
abundance: many
d_gene: -
j_gene: TRBJ2-1
CDR3nt: TGTGCCAGCAGTCCCCTAGAGGGTGAGCAGTTCTTC
CDR3aa: CASSPLEGEQFF

v_gene: TRBV20-1
abundance: many
d_gene: -
j_gene: TRBJ2-7
CDR3nt: TGCAGTGCTAGAGCCAAAGTACCCCGAGTTCCCTACGAGCAGTACTTC
CDR3aa: CSARAKVPRVPYEQYF

v_gene: TRBV5-1
abundance: -
d_gene: -
j_gene: TRBJ2-6
CDR3nt: TGCGCCAGCAGCTTGGGGACGGGGGAGGGGGCCAACGTCCTGACTTTC
CDR3aa: CASSLGTGEGANVLTF

v_gene: TRBV19
abundance: few
d_gene: -
j_gene: TRBJ1-5
CDR3nt: TGTGCCAGTACCGCAGGGTTGAATCAGCCCCAGCATTTT
CDR3aa: CASTAGLNQPQHF

v_gene: TRBV5-1
abundance: -
d_gene: TRBD2
j_gene: TRBJ2-2
CDR3nt: TGCGCCAGCAGCGGAGTAGCGGGAGTAGTCGGGGAGCTGTTTTTT
CDR3aa: CASSGVAGVVGELFF

v_gene: TRBV18
abundance: many
d_gene: -
j_gene: TRBJ1-1
CDR3nt: TGTGCCAGCTCACCACGTGAAGCTCTAGGCACTGAAGCTTTCTTT
CDR3aa: CASSPREALGTEAFF

v_gene: TRBV5-1
abundance: many
d_gene: -
j_gene: TRBJ1-6
CDR3nt: TGCGCCAGCAGCTTGGGGTCAGGGTACTATTCACCCCTCCACTTT
CDR3aa: CASSLGSGYYSPLHF

v_gene: TRBV11-2
abundance: many
d_gene: -
j_gene: TRBJ2-1
CDR3nt: TGTGCCAGCAGCCCGGATCCCCTTGTTGGCGACAATGAGCAGTTCTTC
CDR3aa: CASSPDPLVGDNEQFF

v_gene: TRBV2
abundance: -
d_gene: TRBD1
j_gene: TRBJ1-5
CDR3nt: TGTGCCAGCAGTGGAAGGACAGGGGGTCAGCCCCAGCATTTT
CDR3aa: CASSGRTGGQPQHF

v_gene: TRBV6-2/TRBV6-3
abundance: few
d_gene: TRBD1
j_gene: TRBJ2-2
CDR3nt: TGTGCCAGCACCTCGAATGGACAGGGAATCGGGGAGCTGTTTTTT
CDR3aa: CASTSNGQGIGELFF

v_gene: TRBV5-4
abundance: many
d_gene: -
j_gene: TRBJ2-2
CDR3nt: TGTGCCAGCAGCTTAGGTGAAAACACCGGGGAGCTGTTTTTT
CDR3aa: CASSLGENTGELFF

v_gene: TRBV29-1
abundance: few
d_gene: TRBD2
j_gene: TRBJ2-1
CDR3nt: TGCAGCGCTGGGACTAGCGGGAGCAATGAGCAGTTCTTC
CDR3aa: CSAGTSGSNEQFF

v_gene: TRBV24-1
abundance: -
d_gene: TRBD2
j_gene: TRBJ2-2
CDR3nt: TGTGCCACCAGTGATTCGGGGGGGATTAACACCGGGGAGCTGTCTTTT
CDR3aa: CATSDSGGINTGELSF

v_gene: TRBV11-2
abundance: many
d_gene: -
j_gene: TRBJ2-5
CDR3nt: TGTGCCAGCAGCTTAGAGGGGCGGGCGACCCAGTACTTC
CDR3aa: CASSLEGRATQYF

v_gene: TRBV10-3
abundance: many
d_gene: -
j_gene: TRBJ1-1
CDR3nt: TGTGCCATCAGTGGGCCTGTATGGGGGGGCACTGAAGCTTTCTTT
CDR3aa: CAISGPVWGGTEAFF

v_gene: TRBV28
abundance: many
d_gene: -
j_gene: TRBJ2-7
CDR3nt: TGTGCCAGCAGACATTCGGATGAGCAGTACTTC
CDR3aa: CASRHSDEQYF

v_gene: TRBV10-3
abundance: many
d_gene: TRBD2
j_gene: TRBJ2-3
CDR3nt: TGTGCCATCAGTGATTGGGGGGGATCAGATACGCAGTATTTT
CDR3aa: CAISDWGGSDTQYF

v_gene: TRBV9
abundance: -
d_gene: -
j_gene: TRBJ2-7
CDR3nt: TGTGCCAGCAGCGTAGGGTCCCTGGACTACGAGCAGTACTTC
CDR3aa: CASSVGSLDYEQYF

v_gene: TRBV2
abundance: -
d_gene: -
j_gene: TRBJ2-3
CDR3nt: TGTGCCAGCAGTGACTCGGGCAATTTGGATACGCAGTATTTT
CDR3aa: CASSDSGNLDTQYF

v_gene: TRBV5-4
abundance: few
d_gene: TRBD1
j_gene: TRBJ1-5
CDR3nt: TGTGCCAGCAGCCTACAGGGGGTCGGGGACAATCAGCCCCAGCATTTT
CDR3aa: CASSLQGVGDNQPQHF

v_gene: TRBV4-2
abundance: -
d_gene: -
j_gene: TRBJ1-2
CDR3nt: TGTGCCAGCAGCCCAACCGACCCCTCGGATGGCTACACCTTC
CDR3aa: CASSPTDPSDGYTF

v_gene: TRBV19
abundance: many
d_gene: -
j_gene: TRBJ1-2
CDR3nt: TGTGCCAGTAGTATGCGGTCGGGCAGGTCTAACTATGGCTACACCTTC
CDR3aa: CASSMRSGRSNYGYTF

v_gene: TRBV7-9
abundance: once
d_gene: -
j_gene: TRBJ1-1
CDR3nt: TGTGCCAGCAGCTTAAGCCTGTCAAACACTGAAGCTTTCTTT
CDR3aa: CASSLSLSNTEAFF

v_gene: TRBV29-1
abundance: few
d_gene: TRBD1
j_gene: TRBJ2-7
CDR3nt: TGCAGCGTTGAATTGGAGGCAGGGGGCTACGAGCAGTACTTC
CDR3aa: CSVELEAGGYEQYF

v_gene: TRBV29-1
abundance: few
d_gene: -
j_gene: TRBJ2-3
CDR3nt: TGCAGCGTTGGTTGGACAGAGCGCACAGATACGCAGTATTTT
CDR3aa: CSVGWTERTDTQYF

v_gene: TRBV27
abundance: many
d_gene: -
j_gene: TRBJ1-5
CDR3nt: TGTGCCAGCAGTTTAATCTCAGGGGCACAAGGCAATCAGCCCCAGCATTTT
CDR3aa: CASSLISGAQGNQPQHF

v_gene: TRBV11-2
abundance: many
d_gene: -
j_gene: TRBJ2-2
CDR3nt: TGTGCCAGCAGCTTGGTGGCCACCGGGGAGCTGTTTTTT
CDR3aa: CASSLVATGELFF